The next 17 T cell receptor beta chains were all read from a single sample in a study of T-cell reconstitution after alpha-beta-depleted transplantation in children. Using unique molecular identifiers, the investigators prepared the TCRbeta library. TCRdb passed the PCR reads through MiXCR, listing each CDR3 protein once. The repertoire holds approximately 520,000 distinct CDR3 sequences, 10% to 12% seen once, with about 14% in the top ten. Material: PBMCs, mostly from graft donor cells, obtained 180 days after TCRalphabeta/CD19-depleted stem cell transplant. The source is a female patient younger than 10 who had a stem cell transplant for aplastic anemia, so the T cells may come from the graft donor.

This clonotype was recorded a few times. The chain links TRBV5-6 to TRBJ1-1; unclear D gene. The CDR3 covers 16 residues. Germline V lookup: CDR1 SGHDT, CDR2 YYEEEE. Trimming took off 3 bases at V and 0 bases at J, with 15 bases between the two ends. CDR3 amino acids: CASSSSWRVMNTEAFF. DNA for the CDR3: TGTGCCAGCAGCTCCTCTTGGAGGGTAATGAACACTGAAGCTTTCTTT.

V gene TRBV4-3 combines with J gene TRBJ1-2; TRBD1 matches at 7 bases. The V gene end was trimmed by 1 base and the J gene end by 1 base; junction bases not matched to a gene: 6. CDR3 size: 16 residues. CDR1 LGHNA and CDR2 YSLEER come from the germline V gene. DNA of the CDR3: TGCGCCAGCAGCCAAGTCCGGGACAGCCTTAACTATGGCTACACCTTC. It codes for CASSQVRDSLNYGYTF.

This clonotype was detected many times. The rearrangement uses TRBV9 and TRBJ1-6, with 12 bases aligning to TRBD1. With 3 bases clipped from V and 7 bases from J, the junction kept 5 bases outside the gene matches. The CDR3 has 16 residues. The germline gives CDR1 SGDLS, CDR2 YYNGEE. CDR3 nucleotides: TGTGCCAGCAGCGGGGGGACAGGGGGCAGGAATTCACCCCTCCACTTT. The encoded protein is CASSGGTGGRNSPLHF.

This clonotype has a count of ten or more. This chain links TRBV27 with TRBJ2-5; the D is unclear. The germline CDR1 and CDR2 sequences are MNHEY and SMNVEV (reference sequence). The V and J ends lost 3 bases and 0 bases respectively, with 11 bases between them. The CDR3 loop spans 15 amino acids. CDR3 bases: TGTGCCAGCAGTTTGTTTGAGTCCTACCAAGAGACCCAGTACTTC. Its translation is CASSLFESYQETQYF.

As concerns this clonotype: Given a much more abundant clone one base away, this may be a read error. The chain has TRBV6-2 or TRBV6-3 and TRBJ2-1; D is possibly TRBD2 (5 bases). Germline CDR1 reads MNHEY; CDR2 reads SVGEGT. This CDR3 contains 13 residues. V gave up 5 bases and J gave up 3 bases, with 8 bases separating them. CDR3 nucleotide sequence: TGTGCCAGCAGTCCCCGGGACTACAATGAGCAGTTCTTC. Translating it yields CASSPRDYNEQFF.

The rearrangement uses TRBV29-1 and TRBJ1-2, with TRBD1 matching 8 bases. The V segment lost 6 bases and the J segment 7 bases; nucleotides outside the gene matches: 22. The CDR3 loop spans 17 amino acids. Germline CDR1 and CDR2: SQVTM and ANQGSEA. CDR3 loop: CSVTDRDRTDPYTGYTF. The CDR3, as DNA: TGCAGCGTAACCGACCGGGACAGGACCGATCCATATACTGGCTACACCTTC.

This clonotype was detected many times. The chain carries TRBV27 and TRBJ2-2; TRBD1 agrees at 7 bases. The CDR3 is 14 amino acids. V dropped 8 bases and J dropped 1; count of bases not matched to a gene: 4. Germline V gives CDR1 MNHEY, CDR2 SMNVEV (reference sequence). The CDR3 protein is CASSWDRNTGELFF. CDR3 sequence (DNA): TGTGCCAGCTCCTGGGACAGGAACACCGGGGAGCTGTTTTTT.

The chain recombines TRBV5-4 with TRBJ2-1; TRBD2 matches 7 bases. Trimming took 1 base from V and 6 from J; bases not matched to a gene: 10. Germline V lookup: CDR1 SGHNT, CDR2 YYREEE (reference sequence). The CDR3 is made up of 16 amino acids. CDR3 region: CASSLFLGGPFNEQFF. The CDR3, as DNA: TGTGCCAGCAGCTTGTTTTTGGGAGGGCCATTCAATGAGCAGTTCTTC.

The gene calls are TRBV20-1 and TRBJ1-3; D unclear. Deletions cut 2 bases from V and 2 bases from J, with 10 bases between. CDR1 and CDR2 from the germline V gene are DFQATT and SNEGSKA (reference sequence). The CDR3 extends over 14 amino acids. CDR3 protein: CSARRTTTGNTIYF. The CDR3 DNA sequence: TGCAGTGCTAGACGTACGACAACTGGAAACACCATATATTTT.

CDR3 sequence: CASSTTAYSNQPQHF. For the CDR3, the DNA is TGTGCCAGTAGTACGACGGCGTATAGCAATCAGCCCCAGCATTTT. J is TRBJ1-5 and V is TRBV19; D is uncertain. The CDR3 runs 15 residues. V lost 4 bases and J lost 0, with 10 bases in between. Germline lookup yields CDR1 LNHDA and CDR2 SQIVND (reference sequence).

This clonotype was detected many times. The chain recombines TRBV29-1 with TRBJ2-4, with 10 bases aligning to TRBD2. This CDR3 has 15 amino acids. Germline trimming cut 4 bases from V and 6 bases from J; bases unmatched to any gene: 9. Germline CDR1 reads SQVTM; CDR2 reads ANQGSEA. CDR3 DNA sequence: TGCAGCGTTGTAGGGCTAGCGGGAGTCGGAAACATTCAGTACTTC. Its protein product is CSVVGLAGVGNIQYF.

Only a few counts were recorded for this clonotype. This chain connects TRBV5-1 to TRBJ2-5, with TRBD2 identical over 9 bases. Trimming at V came to 4 bases and at J to 3 bases, leaving 7 bases not matched to a gene. The CDR3 is made up of 15 amino acids. Germline CDR1 and CDR2: SGHRS and YFSETQ. Written as DNA, the CDR3 is TGCGCCAGCAGCGGGATTAGCGGGAGAGAAGAGACCCAGTACTTC. This gives the protein CASSGISGREETQYF.

This clonotype was observed at least ten times. The J gene is TRBJ1-6, the V gene TRBV15; 9 bases fit TRBD1. The V gene end was trimmed by 1 base and the J gene end by 7 bases; junction bases not matched to a gene: 2. The CDR3 is made up of 15 amino acids. Looked up from germline, CDR1 is LNHNV and CDR2 is YYDKDF (reference sequence). This CDR3 reads CATSRGGQGNSPLHF. In DNA, the CDR3 is TGTGCCACCAGCAGAGGTGGACAGGGGAATTCACCCCTCCACTTT.

This clonotype was recorded at least ten times. The CDR3 nucleotides are TGTGCCAGCCAGGGACAGGGTGGTCTAACCCAGTACTTC. Amino acid sequence: CASQGQGGLTQYF. This chain links TRBV12-3 or TRBV12-4 with TRBJ2-5; 9 bases match TRBD1. J was trimmed by 8 bases and V by 8 bases; bases with no gene match: 9. There are 13 residues in the CDR3.

This clonotype was counted ten times or more. The CDR3 nucleotides are TGTGCCAGCAGTTACTTATCTACCGGGGAGCTGTTTTTT. Translating gives CASSYLSTGELFF. The chain employs TRBV6-6 and TRBJ2-2; D not certain. The V end was cut by 1 base, the J end by 5 bases, with 5 bases between. The CDR3 has 13 residues. Germline V gene data show CDR1 as MNHNY and CDR2 as SVGAGI (reference sequence).

This rearrangement joins TRBV27 to TRBJ2-7; 7 bases are shared with TRBD2. V trimming: 3 bases; J trimming: 2 bases; junction bases outside the gene matches: 7. The CDR3 extends over 15 amino acids. Germline CDR1 is MNHEY and CDR2 is SMNVEV (reference sequence). CDR3 protein: CASSLRASGTYEQYF. The DNA for the CDR3 is TGTGCCAGCAGTTTGAGGGCTAGCGGCACCTACGAGCAGTACTTC.

There are a few counts of this clonotype. V and J are TRBV5-1 and TRBJ2-1, with 12 bases matching TRBD2. This CDR3 is 19 amino acids long. Per germline, CDR1 SGHRS and CDR2 YFSETQ. Unmatched junction bases numbered 10, after V lost 3 bases and J lost 0 bases. CDR3 sequence: CASSSRTSGNPSSYNEQFF. CDR3 nucleotide sequence: TGCGCCAGCAGCTCCCGGACTAGCGGGAACCCCAGCTCCTACAATGAGCAGTTCTTC.